The rows below give T cell receptor beta chains drawn from one sample of a study of blood T cell repertoires in COVID-19. The protocol was immunoSEQ multiplex PCR, while the TCRdb copy is restricted to in-frame clones and leaves out a portion. The sample has around 320,000 clones, roughly 86% seen once. Material: PBMCs or T cells enriched from blood (not recorded which). Receptor source: a woman aged 45 to 65 who had been exposed to COVID-19. Each CDR3 is given with its conserved first and last residue. The D gene is left open where the match is weak. Size is stated for part of the rows, as once, few or many counts, or as a class when the clone is expanded.

d_gene,abundance,v_gene,j_gene,CDR3nt,CDR3aa
-,-,TRBV2,TRBJ1-3,TGTGCCAGCGGGAGAGGGACAAGCTCTGGAAACACCATATATTTT,CASGRGTSSGNTIYF
-,-,TRBV19,TRBJ2-2,TGTGCCAGTAGTATTGAGGGTACGAACACCGGGGAGCTGTTTTTT,CASSIEGTNTGELFF
-,few,TRBV5-4,TRBJ2-1,TGTGCCAGCAGCTTGGTTAGTGGGCAGGGACAACAGTTCTTC,CASSLVSGQGQQFF
TRBD1,-,TRBV19,TRBJ2-7,TGTGCCAGTAGTATGACCGGGACAGCCAGTTACGAGCAGTACTTC,CASSMTGTASYEQYF
TRBD2,-,TRBV27,TRBJ2-1,TGTGCCAGCAGCCGCGCTAGCGGGGGGGCCCCCGAGTTCTTC,CASSRASGGAPEFF
TRBD1,-,TRBV28,TRBJ1-4,TGTGCCAGTACAGGGGTAAATGAAAAACTGTTTTTT,CASTGVNEKLFF
TRBD1,-,TRBV15,TRBJ2-7,TGTGCCACCAGCTCCTCGAAACAGGGGTCCGAGCAGTACTTC,CATSSSKQGSEQYF
TRBD1,-,TRBV7-2,TRBJ2-7,TGTGCCAGCAGCGCAAGGACAGGGAAACCGCTCGAGCAGTACTTC,CASSARTGKPLEQYF
-,-,TRBV7-9,TRBJ2-5,TGTGCCAGCAGCTTAGGCAGGGCGGGGAAGCAAGAGACCCAGTACTTC,CASSLGRAGKQETQYF
TRBD2,-,TRBV7-2,TRBJ2-1,TGTGCCAGCAGCTTAGTTGGACTAGCGGGGGCCAATGAGCAGTTCTTC,CASSLVGLAGANEQFF
-,-,TRBV19,TRBJ1-2,TGTGCCAGTAGTATAGAGAGAAGCTATGGCTACACCTTC,CASSIERSYGYTF
-,once,TRBV6-5,TRBJ2-3,TGTGCCAGCAGTCGGGGAATTCAAACAGATACGCAGTATTTT,CASSRGIQTDTQYF
TRBD2,-,TRBV7-2,TRBJ2-3,TGTGCCAGCAGCGCACGGACTAGCGGGGGGGATACGCAGTATTTT,CASSARTSGGDTQYF
-,-,TRBV5-1,TRBJ1-2,TGCGCCAGCAGCTCCCAAAGTGGAGCTTACAGGGATGATGGCTACACCTTC,CASSSQSGAYRDDGYTF
TRBD1,-,TRBV5-8,TRBJ1-4,TGTGCCAGCAGCCGGATACAGGGGAAACTGTTTTTT,CASSRIQGKLFF
-,-,TRBV6-5,TRBJ1-2,TGTGCCAGCGGTCGTGTAGGGGACTATGGCTACACCTTC,CASGRVGDYGYTF
TRBD1,-,TRBV30,TRBJ1-1,TGTGCCTGGAGTTCTGGACAGGGGGTATACACTGAAGCTTTCTTT,CAWSSGQGVYTEAFF
-,once,TRBV3-1/TRBV3-2,TRBJ1-2,TGTGCCAGCAGCCAAGGATCCCCGACAACTAACTATGGCTACACCTTC,CASSQGSPTTNYGYTF
-,few,TRBV27,TRBJ1-6,TGTGCCAGCAGTTTGGGTTATAGGAGTTCACCCCTCCACTTT,CASSLGYRSSPLHF
-,once,TRBV6-5,TRBJ1-4,TGTGCCAATTACCGGGACAAAGCTCATGAAAAACTGTTTTTT,CANYRDKAHEKLFF
TRBD2,-,TRBV5-1,TRBJ2-3,TGCGCCAGCAGCTCGGGGGACTATCCACGCACAGATACGCAGTATTTT,CASSSGDYPRTDTQYF
-,few,TRBV19,TRBJ2-6,TGTGCCAGTAGCGCCTCCAGGGGCTCTGGGGCCAACGTCCTGACTTTC,CASSASRGSGANVLTF
TRBD2,-,TRBV7-2,TRBJ2-1,TGTGCCAGCAGCTTAGGCGGGGGAATCGATGAGCAGTTCTTC,CASSLGGGIDEQFF
TRBD1,-,TRBV29-1,TRBJ2-7,TGCAGCGTTAAGACAGGGGGGGCCTACGAGCAGTACTTC,CSVKTGGAYEQYF
TRBD1,-,TRBV7-6,TRBJ2-5,TGTGCCAGCAGCTCACGGACAGGGAGTGAGACCCAGTACTTC,CASSSRTGSETQYF
TRBD1,-,TRBV29-1,TRBJ1-4,TGCAGCGCCGGACAGGGTTTTGAAAAACTGTTTTTT,CSAGQGFEKLFF
-,-,TRBV5-1,TRBJ2-1,TGCGCCAGCACTGAGGGCGGCTCCTACAATGAGCAGTTCTTC,CASTEGGSYNEQFF
-,-,TRBV11-2,TRBJ2-1,TGTGCCAGCAGCTTTCCCCCCGGGACACTTCAATACAATGAGCAGTTCTTC,CASSFPPGTLQYNEQFF
TRBD1,-,TRBV5-4,TRBJ1-2,TGTGCCAGCAGCCATACAGGGGTAGGGCCTAACTATGGCTACACCTTC,CASSHTGVGPNYGYTF
TRBD1,once,TRBV19,TRBJ1-5,TGTGCCAGTAGTACGACAGGGAAGGGCAATCAGCCCCAGCATTTT,CASSTTGKGNQPQHF
-,-,TRBV5-1,TRBJ1-6,TGCGCCAGCAGCCTCAACAGGGCTGAATCACCCCTCCACTTT,CASSLNRAESPLHF
TRBD2,-,TRBV7-2,TRBJ2-7,TGTGCCAGCAGCATCACTAGCGGGGGGGTGTTCGAGCAGTACTTC,CASSITSGGVFEQYF
TRBD2,-,TRBV27,TRBJ2-1,TGTGCCAGCAGGCAACTAGCGGGGGGGAATTACAATGAGCAGTTCTTC,CASRQLAGGNYNEQFF
-,-,TRBV3-1/TRBV3-2,TRBJ2-7,TGTGCCAGCAGCAGGACAGACTCCTACGAGCAGTACTTC,CASSRTDSYEQYF
-,-,TRBV11-2,TRBJ2-2,TGTGCCAGCACCCTGCCTGATGGTAGCAGCATTGGGGAGCTGTTTTTT,CASTLPDGSSIGELFF
TRBD1,once,TRBV5-1,TRBJ2-1,TGCGCCAGCAGCCCAACAGGGGACGAGCAGTTCTTC,CASSPTGDEQFF
TRBD1,-,TRBV5-1,TRBJ2-5,TGCGCCAGCAGCTTAAGCCCGGGACAGTTTAAAGAGACCCAGTACTTC,CASSLSPGQFKETQYF
-,-,TRBV5-1,TRBJ2-1,TGCGCCAGCAGCTTGGAGGGGCGGGGACAGAACTACAATGAGCAGTTCTTC,CASSLEGRGQNYNEQFF
TRBD1,-,TRBV28,TRBJ1-3,TGTGCCAGCAGCCCAGGGGGTAGCTCTGGAAACACCATATATTTT,CASSPGGSSGNTIYF
-,-,TRBV3-1/TRBV3-2,TRBJ2-1,TGTGCCAGCAGCCAAGCGGCCGGGATCGGCAATGAGCAGTTCTTC,CASSQAAGIGNEQFF
-,-,TRBV28,TRBJ1-5,TGTGCCAGCAGCCGCACAACGGGGGTAAATCAGCCCCAGCATTTT,CASSRTTGVNQPQHF
-,-,TRBV7-9,TRBJ2-1,TGTGCCAGCAGCTTAGCACAGACCACCTACAATGAGCAGTTCTTC,CASSLAQTTYNEQFF
TRBD2,-,TRBV11-2,TRBJ2-1,TGTGCCAGCAGCTTCGGGCGGGGGGCGGTCTATGAGCAGTTCTTC,CASSFGRGAVYEQFF
-,-,TRBV2,TRBJ2-3,TGTGCCAGCAGTTCCGAACAGGGTCTATGGACGCAGTATTTT,CASSSEQGLWTQYF
TRBD2,few,TRBV11-2,TRBJ2-1,TGTGCCAGCAGCGTTTATAGCGGGGGGTACAATGAGCAGTTCTTC,CASSVYSGGYNEQFF
TRBD2,-,TRBV28,TRBJ2-1,TGTGCCAGCAGCCGGACTAGTATAATATATGAGCAGTTCTTC,CASSRTSIIYEQFF
-,-,TRBV3-1/TRBV3-2,TRBJ1-5,TGTGCCAGCAGCGCCGTTAGCGGGAATCTTAATCAGCCCCAGCATTTT,CASSAVSGNLNQPQHF
TRBD1,-,TRBV30,TRBJ2-7,TGTGCCTGGAGAGAAACAGGGGGAGCTACCTACGAGCAGTACTTC,CAWRETGGATYEQYF
TRBD1,-,TRBV5-8,TRBJ1-6,TGTGCCAGCAGATCCCGGACAGGCTATAATTCACCCCTCCACTTT,CASRSRTGYNSPLHF
TRBD2,-,TRBV7-8,TRBJ2-3,TGTGCCAGCAGCGGGAGGACTAGCGGGGGACCCACAGATACGCAGTATTTT,CASSGRTSGGPTDTQYF
-,-,TRBV4-2,TRBJ2-2,TGTGCCAGCAGCCATCCGGACACCACCGGGGAGCTGTTTTTT,CASSHPDTTGELFF
-,-,TRBV4-1,TRBJ1-2,TGCGCCAGCAGCCAGGCCTACGGTACGGGATATGGCTACACCTTC,CASSQAYGTGYGYTF
TRBD2,-,TRBV5-1,TRBJ2-1,TGCGCCAGCAGCGGACTAGCGGGGTACTCCTACAATGAGCAGTTCTTC,CASSGLAGYSYNEQFF
TRBD1,-,TRBV3-1/TRBV3-2,TRBJ1-1,TGTGCCAGCAGCCAAGTTGGGGGAGGATCAGGGGGCACGGCTTTCTTT,CASSQVGGGSGGTAFF
TRBD1,few,TRBV6-5,TRBJ1-5,TGTGCCAGCACCGGGACAGCCCGCAATCAGCCCCAGCATTTT,CASTGTARNQPQHF
TRBD2,-,TRBV28,TRBJ2-5,TGTGCCAGCAGTTTTCGGGGGGGGCCCCAAGAGACCCAGTACTTC,CASSFRGGPQETQYF
-,-,TRBV7-2,TRBJ1-3,TGTGCCAGCAGCTTAGTCAGAAACTCTGGAAACACCATATATTTT,CASSLVRNSGNTIYF